A single sample is the source of the 26 T cell receptor beta chains below, sequenced in a study of cytomegalovirus exposure and HLA in healthy donors. Repertoires were generated with immunoSEQ multiplex PCR, while TCRdb's copy carries only in-frame clones and drops some. The sample contains fewer than 200,000 clones, about 90% of which appear only once. Sequencing used PBMCs. The receptors derive from a young woman in good health and CMV-seronegative.

The chain combines TRBV7-5 with TRBJ2-7. TRBV7-5 corresponds to a pseudogene. This CDR3 contains 11 residues. CDR3 bases: TGTGTCAGAAGCCCCCTTAGGGAGCAGTACTTC. It yields the protein CVRSPLREQYF.

The chain uses TRBV2 and TRBJ1-5, with unresolved D. This CDR3 region has 14 residues. Deletions cut 0 bases from V and 9 bases from J, with 12 bases between. Germline values: CDR1 SNHLY, CDR2 FYNNEI. The CDR3 loop is CASSEALFRPPQHF. The CDR3 region has the DNA TGTGCCAGCAGTGAAGCGCTTTTCCGGCCGCCCCAGCATTTT.

The rearrangement uses TRBV25-1 and TRBJ1-2; perhaps TRBD1 as D (5 bases). Trimming took off 1 base at V and 8 bases at J, with 14 bases between the two ends. The CDR3 has 14 residues. Germline V lookup: CDR1 MGHDK, CDR2 SYGVNS. The CDR3, as DNA: TGTGCCAGCAGTGAATTGGGGTTAGGGGAAGGCTACACCTTC. Amino acid sequence: CASSELGLGEGYTF.

This sequence joins TRBV9 and TRBJ2-3; possibly TRBD2 for D (6 bases). This CDR3 is built from 15 residues. Germline values: CDR1 SGDLS, CDR2 YYNGEE. The ends were cut back, 0 bases at V and 7 bases at J, with 15 bases in the middle. CDR3 protein: CASSVAGEITNTQYF. CDR3 sequence (DNA): TGTGCCAGCAGCGTAGCGGGGGAGATTACTAATACGCAGTATTTT.

V usage is TRBV6-6 and J usage is TRBJ2-2; 10 positions agree with TRBD2. J lost 5 bases, V lost 6 bases, and 6 bases had no gene match. The germline CDR1 and CDR2 sequences are MNHNY and SVGAGI (reference sequence). The CDR3 sequence is 15 residues long. CDR3: CASRASGRGTGELFF. CDR3 nucleotide sequence: TGTGCCAGCAGGGCGAGCGGGAGGGGGACCGGGGAGCTGTTTTTT.

CDR3 DNA sequence: TGTGCCAGCAGTGACAGGTCGGCTGCAGAAGCTTTCTTT. Translation gives CASSDRSAAEAFF. The rearrangement uses TRBV6-1 and TRBJ1-1; unclear D gene. The V gene lost 3 bases and the J gene lost 8 bases, with 13 bases spanning the gap. The CDR3 is made up of 13 amino acids. Looked up from germline, CDR1 is MNHNS and CDR2 is SASEGT.

The rearrangement links TRBV7-9 to TRBJ1-1, with 10 bases lining up with TRBD1. In germline, CDR1 is SEHNR, CDR2 FQNEAQ (reference sequence). The CDR3 has 16 amino acids. The junction had 7 bases not matched to a gene; V was cut back by 4 bases and J by 2 bases. CDR3 bases: TGTGCCAGCAGCTACCCGACAGGGGGCACCAACACTGAAGCTTTCTTT. Its protein product is CASSYPTGGTNTEAFF.

This chain joins TRBV2 and TRBJ1-2; D call uncertain. CDR1 is SNHLY, CDR2 FYNNEI, per germline. The CDR3 covers 15 residues. V was clipped by 1 base and J by 5 bases, with 14 bases between them. The CDR3 nucleotides are TGTGCCAGCAGTGAAGTTTTAGGCAGCCTTTATGGCTACACCTTC. Encoded protein: CASSEVLGSLYGYTF.

The gene calls are TRBV6-1 and TRBJ1-2, with a possible D match to TRBD1 (5 bases). Trimming shortened V by 4 bases and J by 0 bases, and 15 bases separated the two germline ends. This CDR3 spans 16 amino acids. In germline, CDR1 is MNHNS, CDR2 SASEGT. For the CDR3, the DNA is TGTGCCAGCAGTGGCGGGGTTCAGGGAGCTAACTATGGCTACACCTTC. Protein: CASSGGVQGANYGYTF.

The V call is TRBV4-1, the J call TRBJ1-1; D is unclear. CDR1 is MGHRA and CDR2 is YSYEKL in the germline V gene. The CDR3 sequence is 14 residues long. V dropped 1 base and J dropped 1 base, with 7 bases sitting between them. The CDR3 coding sequence is TGCGCCAGCAGCCAAGCTCCGGGGAACACTGAAGCTTTCTTT. This sequence encodes CASSQAPGNTEAFF.

The CDR3 loop is CASSQDISGGEETQYF. The CDR3 DNA reads as TGTGCCAGCAGCCAAGATATTAGTGGTGGGGAAGAGACCCAGTACTTC. The chain couples TRBV14 to TRBJ2-5, with D unresolved. V was pared by 0 bases and J by 3 bases, with 14 bases between. Per the germline V gene, CDR1 is SGHDN and CDR2 is FVKESK. The CDR3 loop spans 16 amino acids.

A single count supports this clone. The V and J genes are TRBV11-2 and TRBJ2-7, with 7 bases aligning to TRBD2. The length of the CDR3 is 14 residues. Losses at the gene ends were 5 bases for V and 2 bases for J; bases not matched to a gene: 6. Germline loops: CDR1 SGHAT, CDR2 FQNNGV. CDR3 amino acids: CASSSREGPYEQYF. In DNA, the CDR3 is TGTGCCAGCAGCAGCAGGGAGGGCCCCTACGAGCAGTACTTC.

J is TRBJ2-1 and V is TRBV28; the D gene is possibly TRBD2 (5 bases). The V end lost 1 base, the J end lost 12 bases, and 16 bases lay between the germline ends. The CDR3 covers 14 residues. Germline V gene lookup returns CDR1 MDHEN and CDR2 SYDVKM. The CDR3 here is CASSLSSRTFGQFF. The CDR3 nucleotides are TGTGCCAGCAGTTTATCGAGCAGGACTTTTGGGCAGTTCTTC.

The J gene is TRBJ2-2, the V gene TRBV19; 7 nucleotides match TRBD1. Germline V gene sequence: CDR1 LNHDA, CDR2 SQIVND (reference sequence). V dropped 1 base and J dropped 1; count of bases not matched to a gene: 9. The CDR3 runs to 18 residues. CDR3 residues: CASSIVPGQVGNTGELFF. CDR3 coding DNA: TGTGCCAGTAGTATAGTCCCCGGACAGGTAGGGAACACCGGGGAGCTGTTTTTT.

The count of this clone is one. The J gene is TRBJ1-2, the V gene TRBV4-1; D gene uncertain. The CDR3 covers 15 residues. V was pared by 2 bases and J by 4 bases, with 14 bases between. Germline V lookup: CDR1 MGHRA, CDR2 YSYEKL. The CDR3 nucleotides are TGCGCCAGCAGCCAAACGGACTCAAACCCCTATGGCTACACCTTC. It encodes CASSQTDSNPYGYTF.

The chain is built from TRBV2 and TRBJ2-7, with 8 nucleotides matching TRBD1. With V trimmed by 7 bases and J by 7 bases, 12 bases remained unmatched. The CDR3 sequence is 14 residues long. The germline V gene has CDR1 SNHLY and CDR2 FYNNEI. CDR3 nucleotide sequence: TGTGCCAGCATCCCAGGGGGCATTGTACGGGAGCAGTACTTC. It translates to CASIPGGIVREQYF. Combining the CDR3 with reference TRBV2 and TRBJ2-7 gives the whole variable domain EPEVTQTPSHQVTQMGQEVILRCVPISNHLYFYWYRQILGQKVEFLVSFYNNEISEKSEIFDDQFSVERPDGSNFTLKIRSTKLEDSAMYFCASIPGGIVREQYFGPGTRLTVT.

This chain links TRBV6-5 with TRBJ1-2, with 8 bases that match TRBD1. From germline, CDR1 is MNHEY and CDR2 SVGAGI. The CDR3 runs 15 residues. Unmatched junction bases numbered 5, after V lost 5 bases and J lost 0 bases. In DNA, the CDR3 is TGTGCCAGCAGTCCACAGGGGGGAGCTAACTATGGCTACACCTTC. Its protein is CASSPQGGANYGYTF.

The gene calls are TRBV19 and TRBJ1-1; 8 bases match TRBD1. Germline CDR1 LNHDA, CDR2 SQIVND (reference sequence). V trimming: 6 bases; J trimming: 1 base; junction bases outside the gene matches: 4. The CDR3 length is 14 residues. CDR3 coding DNA: TGTGCCAGTAGAACAGGGGGGAAGAACACTGAAGCTTTCTTT. This gives the protein CASRTGGKNTEAFF.

The rearrangement joins TRBV5-1 to TRBJ1-1, with D maybe TRBD1 (5 bases). Germline V lookup: CDR1 SGHRS, CDR2 YFSETQ. The V end lost 4 bases, the J end lost 0 bases, and 10 bases lay between the germline ends. The CDR3 totals 14 residues. CDR3 region: CASSLGAMNTEAFF. The CDR3 nucleotides read TGCGCCAGCAGCCTCGGGGCCATGAACACTGAAGCTTTCTTT.

V is TRBV9 and J is TRBJ2-2, with no clear D. Germline V CDR1 and CDR2: SGDLS, YYNGEE. Trimming removed 5 bases from V and 5 bases from J, with 16 bases in between. There are 15 residues in the CDR3. The CDR3: CASSGSGVLTGELFF. In DNA form, the CDR3 reads TGTGCCAGCAGTGGTTCGGGTGTCTTAACCGGGGAGCTGTTTTTT.

This clone was detected only once. The chain couples TRBV4-3 to TRBJ2-1; D ambiguous. The CDR3 has 12 residues. V was pared by 5 bases and J by 10 bases, with 12 bases between. The germline V gene encodes CDR1 LGHNA and CDR2 YSLEER. The CDR3: CASSDNKKEQFF. In DNA, the CDR3 is TGCGCCAGCAGCGACAACAAAAAGGAGCAGTTCTTC.

This sequence joins TRBV25-1 and TRBJ2-5; D ambiguous. Germline CDR1 and CDR2: MGHDK and SYGVNS. The CDR3 length is 16 residues. The V end lost 6 bases, the J end lost 1 base, and 18 bases lay between the germline ends. As DNA, the CDR3 is TGTGCCAGCAGGCCCCAGAGGTATGAGATCCAAGAGACCCAGTACTTC. Encoded protein: CASRPQRYEIQETQYF. Combining the CDR3 with reference TRBV25-1 and TRBJ2-5 gives the whole variable domain EADIYQTPRYLVIGTGKKITLECSQTMGHDKMYWYQQDPGMELHLIHYSYGVNSTEKGDLSSESTVSRIRTEHFPLTLESARPSHTSQYLCASRPQRYEIQETQYFGPGTRLLVL.

The chain employs TRBV5-1 and TRBJ1-3; D gene uncertain. Germline V gene data show CDR1 as SGHRS and CDR2 as YFSETQ. The CDR3 loop spans 14 amino acids. The ends were cut back, 6 bases at V and 0 bases at J, with 10 bases in the middle. CDR3: CASTSGGSGNTIYF. Here the CDR3 DNA reads TGCGCCAGCACTTCCGGAGGCTCTGGAAACACCATATATTTT. Based on the CDR3 plus reference TRBV5-1 and TRBJ1-3, the full variable domain is KAGVTQTPRYLIKTRGQQVTLSCSPISGHRSVSWYQQTPGQGLQFLFEYFSETQRNKGNFPGRFSGRQFSNSRSEMNVSTLELGDSALYLCASTSGGSGNTIYFGEGSWLTVV.

This chain links TRBV29-1 with TRBJ1-1, with no clear D. The CDR3 runs 13 residues. Germline CDR1 reads SQVTM; CDR2 reads ANQGSEA. The V end was cut by 3 bases, the J end by 1 base, with 9 bases between. The DNA for the CDR3 is TGCAGCGTTGATTCACCCGGGAACACTGAAGCTTTCTTT. Translated, it gives CSVDSPGNTEAFF.

V and J are TRBV19 and TRBJ1-2; 8 bases agree with TRBD1. Looked up from germline, CDR1 is LNHDA and CDR2 is SQIVND (reference sequence). The CDR3 contains 16 residues. V trimming: 5 bases; J trimming: 4 bases; junction bases outside the gene matches: 12. The CDR3 reads CASSSPDRESLYGYTF. DNA for the CDR3: TGTGCCAGTAGTTCCCCGGACAGGGAGAGCCTCTATGGCTACACCTTC.

The chain carries TRBV28 and TRBJ2-1; TRBD2 might be the D (6 bases). The V end lost 10 bases, the J end lost 7 bases, and 17 bases lay between the germline ends. Germline V CDR1 and CDR2: MDHEN, SYDVKM. The CDR3 covers 13 residues. CDR3 residues: CAILEGRRNEQFF. The DNA for the CDR3 is TGTGCCATCTTGGAGGGCCGACGGAATGAGCAGTTCTTC.